A selection of T cell receptor beta chains follows, all from one sample in a study of blood T cells in healthy people across ages. TCRdb re-called the 5' RACE reads through MiXCR, storing one row per CDR3 protein. This table holds about 1.6 million distinct CDR3 sequences, 30% to 40% found once. The sample was blood. The receptors here all came from a woman in her twenties or thirties in good health. CDR3s include the opening cysteine and the closing phenylalanine or tryptophan. The D gene is left open where the match is weak. Where a row states a size, it is once, few, many or the class of an expanded clone; other rows omit it.

TGCAGTGCTTGGAGCCCCTTGGAGACCCAGTACTTC	CSAWSPLETQYF	many	TRBJ2-5	12	TRBV20-1	.
TGTGCCAGCAGCGTAGTAGACAGGAGCTATGGCTACACCTTC	CASSVVDRSYGYTF	.	TRBJ1-2	14	TRBV9	.
TGTGCCAGCAGCTCCGGATCAGGACCCTACGAGCAGTACTTC	CASSSGSGPYEQYF	.	TRBJ2-7	14	TRBV7-2	.
TGTGCCAGCTTAAGGGGCCTAGCGGTCCCCTACGAGCAGTACTTC	CASLRGLAVPYEQYF	.	TRBJ2-7	15	TRBV2	TRBD2
TGTGCCAGCCCCCCGGACAGGTCCAAGGGCTACGAGCAGTACTTC	CASPPDRSKGYEQYF	.	TRBJ2-7	15	TRBV2	TRBD1
TGTGCCAGCAGTTACGGCCGAAATTGGGGAATACGTGGTGAAAAACTGTTTTTT	CASSYGRNWGIRGEKLFF	.	TRBJ1-4	18	TRBV6-5	.
TGTGCCAGCAGTTACGGGCTAGCGGGAGCCCTGTACAATGAGCAGTTCTTC	CASSYGLAGALYNEQFF	.	TRBJ2-1	17	TRBV6-6	TRBD2
TGCGCCAGCAGCCAAGTCCTTCCTCGGGGGGGCTCCTACAATGAGCAGTTCTTC	CASSQVLPRGGSYNEQFF	.	TRBJ2-1	18	TRBV4-1	TRBD2
TGTGCCAGCAGTTTATATCCCAAGGGCGGGGACTATGGCTACACCTTC	CASSLYPKGGDYGYTF	.	TRBJ1-2	16	TRBV28	.
TGTGCCATCAGCCGGGGACTAGCGGGAGGGCCCGGGGGCAATGAGCAGTTCTTC	CAISRGLAGGPGGNEQFF	.	TRBJ2-1	18	TRBV10-3	TRBD2
TGCAGCGTAAAAAATAGTGCAGGGGGAAGTCAGCCCCAGCATTTT	CSVKNSAGGSQPQHF	.	TRBJ1-5	15	TRBV29-1	TRBD1
TGTGCCAGCAGCGCGCCGGATTCACCCCTCCACTTT	CASSAPDSPLHF	few	TRBJ1-6	12	TRBV7-3	.
TGCAGTGCAACTAGCGGAGTCGAGCAGTACTTC	CSATSGVEQYF	few	TRBJ2-7	11	TRBV20-1	TRBD2
TGCGCCAGCAGCCAAGATTGGGGTGGGCAGCCCCAGCATTTT	CASSQDWGGQPQHF	.	TRBJ1-5	14	TRBV4-1	.
TGTGCCAGCACCTCCGGGCAGGGAGGGAGGTACGAGCAGTACTTC	CASTSGQGGRYEQYF	.	TRBJ2-7	15	TRBV7-9	TRBD2
TGTGCCAGCACCCTCCAAGACGGGGACAGGTATGAGCAGTTCTTC	CASTLQDGDRYEQFF	.	TRBJ2-1	15	TRBV7-6	TRBD1
TGTGCCAGCAGATACCAGCGGGGTATCTCCTCGGGGGCGCAGTATTTT	CASRYQRGISSGAQYF	.	TRBJ2-3	16	TRBV5-6	TRBD2
TGCGCCAGCAGGGAGGGCCCTGGTAATGAGCAGTTCTTC	CASREGPGNEQFF	.	TRBJ2-1	13	TRBV5-1	.
TGTGCCAGCAAGCTGAGCGGGGGGCCATCGCGGCAGTACTTC	CASKLSGGPSRQYF	.	TRBJ2-7	14	TRBV2	TRBD2
TGTGCAAGTCGCTTAGTATCGGAACGGGAGGACGGCTCCTACGAGCAGTACTTC	CASRLVSEREDGSYEQYF	.	TRBJ2-7	18	TRBV12-2	.
TGCGCCAGCAGCCAAGATGGGACTAGCGGGAACTCCTACAATGAGCAGTTCTTC	CASSQDGTSGNSYNEQFF	.	TRBJ2-1	18	TRBV4-1	TRBD2
TGCGCCAGCAGCCAAGATAGGGCTAGCGGGGGAGGCGAGACCCAGTACTTC	CASSQDRASGGGETQYF	.	TRBJ2-5	17	TRBV4-1	TRBD2
TGCGCCAGCAGCTTGGATGTAGCGGGAGGGCTGGGCTACAATGAGCAGTTCTTC	CASSLDVAGGLGYNEQFF	.	TRBJ2-1	18	TRBV5-1	TRBD2
TGTGCCAGCAGTGAATACAGGGGGGGTATCTATGGCTACACCTTC	CASSEYRGGIYGYTF	few	TRBJ1-2	15	TRBV6-1	TRBD1
TGTGCCAGCAGCCCCCAGGGGGGCTCCCCCGGAGATACGCAGTATTTT	CASSPQGGSPGDTQYF	.	TRBJ2-3	16	TRBV11-3	.
TGCAGTGCTAGAGGGCGGGAGTTCGCCTACGAGCAGTACTTC	CSARGREFAYEQYF	.	TRBJ2-7	14	TRBV20-1	TRBD2
TGTGCCAGCAGTAGGGGACGGAGATTTTACGAGCAGTACTTC	CASSRGRRFYEQYF	few	TRBJ2-7	14	TRBV28	.
TGCAGTGTCAAGACACCCACCGGGACAGGGGTAGAGACCCAGTACTTC	CSVKTPTGTGVETQYF	.	TRBJ2-5	16	TRBV20-1	TRBD1